These 29 T cell receptor beta chains were sequenced from one sample in a study of T cells in localized non-small cell lung cancer. Libraries were prepared by immunoSEQ multiplex PCR; TCRdb keeps only in-frame clonotypes and omits some of them. This repertoire shows around 1,900 clones, roughly 25% found once; its top ten account for less than 20%. The sample consisted of normal lung tissue next to the tumor, taken before any cancer treatment. The receptors were gathered from a female donor at least 60 years old with stage III squamous cell lung carcinoma.

This clone has more than one count but fewer than ten. V is TRBV9 and J is TRBJ2-1, with no clear D. Germline V gene sequence: CDR1 SGDLS, CDR2 YYNGEE. V was trimmed by 4 bases and J by 8 bases, leaving 13 bases between them. CDR3 length: 13 residues. Here the CDR3 reads CASSLGIRHEQFF. The DNA of the CDR3 is TGTGCCAGCAGCTTAGGCATCAGGCATGAGCAGTTCTTC.

This clone has a handful of counts. V gene TRBV11-3 combines with J gene TRBJ2-7; TRBD1 agrees at 7 bases. The CDR3 length is 14 residues. Germline CDR1 SGHNT, CDR2 YENEEA. V gave up 5 bases and J gave up 1 base; unmatched junction bases: 5. The CDR3 sequence: CASSRGQTSYEQYF. The CDR3 DNA reads as TGTGCCAGCAGCCGGGGACAGACTTCCTACGAGCAGTACTTC.

This clone is judged medium-sized. The J gene is TRBJ2-5, the V gene TRBV11-3; D is perhaps TRBD1 or TRBD2 (5 bases each). The CDR3 sequence is 14 residues long. V was shortened by 5 bases and J by 1 base, with 11 bases between the two germline ends. Germline V lookup: CDR1 SGHNT, CDR2 YENEEA. The CDR3, as DNA: TGTGCCAGCAGCAGCCCGGGACGCCAAGAGACCCAGTACTTC. Its translation: CASSSPGRQETQYF.

The J gene is TRBJ2-4, the V gene TRBV6-8, with D possibly TRBD1 on 5 matching bases. Germline V CDR1 and CDR2: MNHGY, SAAAGT. The CDR3 runs 12 residues. V lost 6 bases and J lost 11, with 14 bases in between. CDR3 residues: CASSDRKTLQYF. In DNA, the CDR3 is TGTGCCAGCAGCGACAGAAAAACCCTTCAGTACTTC.

A word on this clone: The junction and the germline gene differ at one end; a read error may be behind it. This chain connects TRBV29-1 to TRBJ2-5; TRBD1 or TRBD2 may be the D gene (5 bases each). The germline V gene encodes CDR1 SQVTM and CDR2 ANQGSEA. The CDR3 has 12 residues. The CDR3 here is CSVEGWGETQYF. CDR3 bases: TGCAGCGTGGAAGGGTGGGGGGAGACCCAGTACTTC. Full variable domain (outside the CDR3, taken from reference TRBV29-1 and TRBJ2-5): SAVISQKPSRDICQRGTSLTIQCQVDSQVTMMFWYRQQPGQSLTLIATANQGSEATYESGFVIDKFPISRPNLTFSTLTVSNMSPEDSSIYLCSVEGWGETQYFGPGTRLLVL.

This rearrangement joins TRBV19 to TRBJ2-4; 10 nucleotides match TRBD2. The CDR3 covers 18 residues. Germline CDR1 LNHDA, CDR2 SQIVND (reference sequence). V gave up 3 bases and J gave up 7 bases; unmatched junction bases: 15. The CDR3 nucleotides read TGTGCCAGTAGTATTACGAATCAGCGGGAGGGCCGAGGGAACATTCAGTACTTC. As protein: CASSITNQREGRGNIQYF.

The rearrangement joins TRBV5-1 to TRBJ2-1; 12 bases agree with TRBD2. The CDR3 consists of 17 residues. CDR1 is SGHRS, CDR2 YFSETQ, per germline. With 3 bases clipped from V and 6 bases from J, the junction kept 10 bases outside the gene matches. The CDR3 coding sequence is TGCGCCAGCAGCTGGCTAGCGGGAGGGCCCCTCGGCAATGAGCAGTTCTTC. This gives the protein CASSWLAGGPLGNEQFF.

The rearrangement links TRBV6-8 to TRBJ2-1, with TRBD2 matching over 8 bases. Germline V CDR1 and CDR2: MNHGY, SAAAGT. This CDR3 is 15 amino acids long. V was clipped by 0 bases and J by 7 bases; unmatched bases: 5. This CDR3 is CASSYSGLGVNEQFF. The DNA for the CDR3 is TGTGCCAGCAGTTACTCGGGACTAGGAGTGAATGAGCAGTTCTTC.

The V and J genes are TRBV28 and TRBJ2-3; D remains ambiguous. Trimming removed 1 base at V and 2 bases at J, with 7 bases between. The CDR3 extends over 14 amino acids. Germline CDR1 is MDHEN and CDR2 is SYDVKM. This CDR3 is CASSLLVITDTQYF. The CDR3 DNA follows: TGTGCCAGCAGTTTATTGGTAATCACAGATACGCAGTATTTT.

This clone occurred a few times. The chain is built from TRBV29-1 and TRBJ2-7, with TRBD1 matching over 7 bases. V was pared by 6 bases and J by 2 bases, with 7 bases of the junction left unmatched. This CDR3 comprises 13 residues. Germline CDR1 and CDR2: SQVTM and ANQGSEA. This chain's CDR3 is CSVLGTVPYEQYF. The CDR3, as DNA: TGCAGCGTCCTCGGGACAGTCCCCTACGAGCAGTACTTC.

The J gene is TRBJ2-3, the V gene TRBV18, with 8 bases fitting TRBD2. J lost 0 bases, V lost 3 bases, and 5 bases had no gene match. The germline V gene encodes CDR1 KGHSH and CDR2 LQKENI. The CDR3 consists of 16 residues. The CDR3 DNA is TGTGCCAGCTCACCTCTAGCGGGCCCTAGCACAGATACGCAGTATTTT. It translates to CASSPLAGPSTDTQYF.

This clone has just one count. V and J are TRBV29-1 and TRBJ2-5; weak D call: TRBD2 (7 bases). The V and J ends lost 6 bases and 5 bases respectively, with 13 bases between them. This CDR3 region has 12 residues. Germline CDR1 is SQVTM and CDR2 is ANQGSEA. The CDR3: CSVERGGETQYF. The DNA for the CDR3 is TGCAGCGTGGAAAGGGGGGGGGAGACCCAGTACTTC.

The V gene is TRBV7-2, the J gene TRBJ2-1, with D possibly being TRBD1 (6 bases). Germline assignment: CDR1 SGHTA and CDR2 FQGNSA. The ends were cut back, 4 bases at V and 5 bases at J, with 9 bases in the middle. The CDR3 loop spans 13 amino acids. The chain's CDR3 is CASSSGTNNEQFF. Here the CDR3 DNA reads TGTGCCAGCAGCTCCGGGACAAACAATGAGCAGTTCTTC.

J is TRBJ2-3 and V is TRBV28; TRBD1 matches 8 bases. In germline, CDR1 is MDHEN, CDR2 SYDVKM. CDR3 length equals 14 residues. The V gene end was trimmed by 6 bases and the J gene end by 5 bases; junction bases not matched to a gene: 7. The CDR3 nucleotides read TGTGCCAGCAGATACAGGGGGAAATTAGATACGCAGTATTTT. The encoded protein is CASRYRGKLDTQYF.

This clone has just a few counts. The V and J genes are TRBV7-5 and TRBJ2-2; the tabulated D call, TRBD2, remains unverified against the DNA. TRBV7-5 is a recognized pseudogene. CDR3 length: 16 amino acids. CDR3 amino acids: CASSVVAVAGTGELFF. In nucleotides, the CDR3 is TGTGCCAGCAGCGTTGTAGCGGTTGCGGGCACCGGGGAGCTGTTTTTT.

This clone is large within its sample. The chain has TRBV30 and TRBJ1-3; D is ambiguous. The ends were cut back, 4 bases at V and 1 base at J, with 8 bases in the middle. Germline CDR1 and CDR2: GTSNPN and SVGIG (reference sequence). The CDR3 extends over 13 amino acids. CDR3 nucleotide sequence: TGTGCCTGGAATCCCGGATCTGGAAACACCATATATTTT. This translates into CAWNPGSGNTIYF.

Only a few counts were recorded for this clone. J is TRBJ2-6 and V is TRBV19, with 8 bases matching TRBD2. The J segment lost 14 bases and the V segment lost 5 bases, leaving 5 bases of the junction unmatched. The CDR3 sequence is 12 residues long. The germline V gene encodes CDR1 LNHDA and CDR2 SQIVND (reference sequence). The CDR3 sequence: CASSPAGGILTF. In nucleotides, the CDR3 is TGTGCCAGTAGTCCCGCGGGGGGTATCCTGACTTTC.

The chain combines TRBV9 with TRBJ1-1, with D maybe TRBD1 (6 bases). The V end lost 3 bases, the J end lost 4 bases, and 16 bases lay between the germline ends. CDR3 size: 15 residues. Germline CDR1 is SGDLS and CDR2 is YYNGEE. CDR3 sequence reads: CASSAAVIRGTEAFF. CDR3 coding DNA: TGTGCCAGCAGCGCAGCAGTTATCAGGGGCACTGAAGCTTTCTTT.

This clone is medium-sized within its sample. V usage is TRBV9 and J usage is TRBJ1-2, with 8 bases aligning to TRBD1. CDR3 length equals 15 residues. Losses at the gene ends were 3 bases for V and 5 bases for J; bases not matched to a gene: 9. Germline V gene sequence: CDR1 SGDLS, CDR2 YYNGEE. CDR3 protein: CASSERQGYPYGYTF. DNA of the CDR3: TGTGCCAGCAGCGAGAGACAGGGGTATCCGTATGGCTACACCTTC. Combining the CDR3 with reference TRBV9 and TRBJ1-2 gives the whole variable domain DSGVTQTPKHLITATGQRVTLRCSPRSGDLSVYWYQQSLDQGLQFLIQYYNGEERAKGNILERFSAQQFPDLHSELNLSSLELGDSALYFCASSERQGYPYGYTFGSGTRLTVV.

This clone was seen a few times. Sequence at one end of the junction differs from germline and may be a read error. This chain joins TRBV6-8 and TRBJ1-1; 8 nucleotides agree with TRBD1. CDR3 length equals 12 residues. Germline V gene lookup returns CDR1 MNHGY and CDR2 SAAAGT. CDR3 in amino acids: CASRTGNAEAFF. The CDR3 DNA is TGTGCCAGCCGGACAGGGAACGCTGAAGCTTTCTTT.

The chain employs TRBV25-1 and TRBJ2-7; a possible D gene is TRBD1 (5 bases). The germline V gene has CDR1 MGHDK and CDR2 SYGVNS. Trimming shortened V by 2 bases and J by 2 bases, and 10 bases separated the two germline ends. The CDR3 runs 14 residues. Here the CDR3 DNA reads TGTGCCAGCAGTGAACAAGGGGATCCCTACGAGCAGTACTTC. Translating gives CASSEQGDPYEQYF.

The chain uses TRBV5-1 and TRBJ1-2, with 10 bases that match TRBD1. J gave up 8 bases and V 4 bases, and 11 bases lay outside the gene matches. CDR3 length: 15 residues. Germline loops: CDR1 SGHRS, CDR2 YFSETQ. Here the CDR3 DNA reads TGCGCCAGCAGCCCCGAAGCTGGGACAGGGGACGGCTACACCTTC. It is translated as CASSPEAGTGDGYTF.

This clone is medium-sized within its sample. The V call is TRBV6-8, the J call TRBJ2-3, with 13 bases that match TRBD2. The CDR3 runs 15 residues. Trimming cost V 8 bases and J 4 bases; bases outside gene matches: 6. CDR1 and CDR2 (germline): MNHGY, SAAAGT. CDR3 in amino acids: CASARTSGSSDTQYF. As DNA, the CDR3 is TGTGCCAGCGCCCGGACTAGCGGGAGTTCAGATACGCAGTATTTT.

This clone is labeled medium-sized. The rearrangement joins TRBV11-3 to TRBJ1-5, with TRBD1 matching over 8 bases. Germline V gene lookup returns CDR1 SGHNT and CDR2 YENEEA. The length of the CDR3 is 16 residues. J was trimmed by 6 bases and V by 4 bases; bases with no gene match: 11. CDR3 nucleotides: TGTGCCAGCAGCTCTAGCGCAGGGGGCGGTGGTCAGCCCCAGCATTTT. Translation gives CASSSSAGGGGQPQHF.

The J gene is TRBJ1-5, the V gene TRBV19; D might be TRBD1 (5 bases). V lost 3 bases and J 6 bases, leaving 15 bases between the germline ends. The CDR3 is made up of 15 amino acids. Germline V gene sequence: CDR1 LNHDA, CDR2 SQIVND (reference sequence). CDR3 sequence reads: CASSIYAGISQPQHF. The CDR3 region has the DNA TGTGCCAGTAGTATTTACGCAGGGATAAGTCAGCCCCAGCATTTT. Full variable domain (outside the CDR3, taken from reference TRBV19 and TRBJ1-5): DGGITQSPKYLFRKEGQNVTLSCEQNLNHDAMYWYRQDPGQGLRLIYYSQIVNDFQKGDIAEGYSVSREKKESFPLTVTSAQKNPTAFYLCASSIYAGISQPQHFGDGTRLSIL.

This chain links TRBV6-1 with TRBJ1-3; D is unresolved. V was trimmed by 0 bases and J by 0 bases, leaving 6 bases between them. CDR1 is MNHNS, CDR2 SASEGT, per germline. The CDR3 covers 15 residues. The DNA for the CDR3 is TGTGCCAGCAGTGAAGCAAAGGACTCTGGAAACACCATATATTTT. Its protein is CASSEAKDSGNTIYF.

The table lists this clone with a few counts. V usage is TRBV19 and J usage is TRBJ1-1; unclear D gene. The V and J ends lost 0 bases and 2 bases respectively, with 4 bases between them. Germline V lookup: CDR1 LNHDA, CDR2 SQIVND (reference sequence). CDR3 length: 13 residues. The CDR3 protein is CASSIDINTEAFF. The CDR3 DNA is TGTGCCAGTAGTATAGATATTAACACTGAAGCTTTCTTT.

This clone was found a few times. A junction boundary mismatches the germline segment, possibly from a read error. The chain has TRBV11-3 and TRBJ2-3; maybe TRBD1 (6 bases). Per the germline V gene, CDR1 is SGHNT and CDR2 is YENEEA. CDR3 length equals 16 residues. The DNA of the CDR3 is TGTGCTAGCAGCTTACGTTCTGGGGGCAAAACAGATACGCAGTATTTT. The encoded protein is CASSLRSGGKTDTQYF. Using reference TRBV11-3 and TRBJ2-3 for the parts outside the CDR3, the full variable domain is EAGVVQSPRYKIIEKKQPVAFWCNPISGHNTLYWYLQNLGQGPELLIRYENEEAVDDSQLPKDRFSAERLKGVDSTLKIQPAELGDSAVYLCASSLRSGGKTDTQYFGPGTRLTVL.

The chain has TRBV15 and TRBJ1-4; D not certain. With 1 base removed from V and 4 bases from J, the gap between germline ends came to 7 bases. Germline loops: CDR1 LNHNV, CDR2 YYDKDF (reference sequence). The CDR3 is 14 residues long. The DNA for the CDR3 is TGTGCCACCAGCAGAGCGGTGGATAATGAAAAACTGTTTTTT. It translates to CATSRAVDNEKLFF.